This TCR beta chain emerged from a study of blood T cell repertoires in COVID-19. On the study more broadly: From the United States, Italy and Spain came samples of acute and convalescent COVID-19.

CDR1 SQVTM and CDR2 ANQGSEA come from the germline V gene. Trimming stripped 6 bases from V and 5 bases from J, with 16 bases between. This CDR3 is 13 amino acids long. Original methodology: Amplification from reference gene primers served as the basis for estimated nucleated cell counts. Assay: immunoSEQ multiplex PCR; the TCRdb copy retains only in-frame clones and omits some. V, J and clone size were drawn from that table, and D and trimming were deduced from the DNA. The sample consists of under 250,000 clones, 80% to 90% of them appearing once. Participant-given clinical history determined each cohort assignment.

This clonotype was obtained from a woman aged 50 to 65 who had been exposed to COVID-19. The sample comprised PBMCs or T cells enriched from blood (not recorded which). J is TRBJ1-1 and V is TRBV29-1; maybe TRBD1 (5 bases). The CDR3 protein is CSVSGRLGTEAFF. In nucleotides, the CDR3 is TGCAGCGTATCAGGGAGGTTAGGGACTGAAGCTTTCTTT.